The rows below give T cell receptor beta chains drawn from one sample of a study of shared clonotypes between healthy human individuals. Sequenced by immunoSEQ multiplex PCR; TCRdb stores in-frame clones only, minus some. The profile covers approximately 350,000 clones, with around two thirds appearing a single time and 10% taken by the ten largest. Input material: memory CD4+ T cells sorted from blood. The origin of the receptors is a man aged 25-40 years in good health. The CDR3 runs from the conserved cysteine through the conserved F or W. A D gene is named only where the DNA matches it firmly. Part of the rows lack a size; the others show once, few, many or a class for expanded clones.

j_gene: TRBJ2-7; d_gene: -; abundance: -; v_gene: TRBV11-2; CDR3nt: TGTGCCAGCAGCTACCCGGGACACAACTACCCGGTAGGTTCCTACGAGCAGTACTTC; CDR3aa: CASSYPGHNYPVGSYEQYF
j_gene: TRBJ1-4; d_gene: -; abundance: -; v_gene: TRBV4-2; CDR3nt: TGTGCCAGCAGCCAACAAACAGCCGAAGCTGAAAAACTGTTTTTT; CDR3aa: CASSQQTAEAEKLFF
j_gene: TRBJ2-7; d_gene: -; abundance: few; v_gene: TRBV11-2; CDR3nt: TGTGCCAGCAGCCCTACCAGGGGACTCCGAAGCTCCTACGAGCAGTACTTC; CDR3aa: CASSPTRGLRSSYEQYF
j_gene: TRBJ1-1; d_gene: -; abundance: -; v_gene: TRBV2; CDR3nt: TGTGCCACGACTTACAGGCCAAACACTGAAGCTTTCTTT; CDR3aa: CATTYRPNTEAFF
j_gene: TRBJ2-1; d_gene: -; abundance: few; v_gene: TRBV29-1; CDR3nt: TGCAGCGTTGAAGATCGGAGGGCAGCGTCCTACAATGAGCAGTTCTTC; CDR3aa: CSVEDRRAASYNEQFF
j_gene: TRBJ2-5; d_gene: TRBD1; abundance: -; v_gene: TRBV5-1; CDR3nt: TGCGCCAGCAGCTGGGGACAGGGCGGGGAGCAGTACTTC; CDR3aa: CASSWGQGGEQYF
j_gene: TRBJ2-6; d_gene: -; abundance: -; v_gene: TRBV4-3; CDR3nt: TGCGCCAGCAGCCAAGAGTACTCTGGGGCCAACGTCCTGACTTTC; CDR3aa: CASSQEYSGANVLTF
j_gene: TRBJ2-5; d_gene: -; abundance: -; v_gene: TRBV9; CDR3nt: TGTGCCAGCAGCGTAGAGGGAGAGACCCAGTACTTC; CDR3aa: CASSVEGETQYF
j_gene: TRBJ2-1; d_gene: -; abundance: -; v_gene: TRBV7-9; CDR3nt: TGTGCCAGCAGCTTAGTACAGGGCGGCGATGAGCAGTTCTTC; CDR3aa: CASSLVQGGDEQFF
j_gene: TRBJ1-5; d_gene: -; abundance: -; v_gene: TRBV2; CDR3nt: TGTGCCAGCAGTGTCAGGCAGGGTAATCAGCCCCAGCATTTT; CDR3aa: CASSVRQGNQPQHF
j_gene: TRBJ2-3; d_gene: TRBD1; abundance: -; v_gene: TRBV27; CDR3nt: TGTGCCAGCGGGGGACAGGGTTTGGATACGCAGTATTTT; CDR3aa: CASGGQGLDTQYF
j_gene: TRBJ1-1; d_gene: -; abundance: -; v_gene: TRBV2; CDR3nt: TGTGCCAGCGGGAGGGAGGGCACTGAAGCTTTCTTT; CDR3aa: CASGREGTEAFF
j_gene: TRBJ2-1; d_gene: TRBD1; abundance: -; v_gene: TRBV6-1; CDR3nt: TGTGCCAGCAGGGGGACAGGAGCCTCCTACAATGAGCAGTTCTTC; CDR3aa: CASRGTGASYNEQFF
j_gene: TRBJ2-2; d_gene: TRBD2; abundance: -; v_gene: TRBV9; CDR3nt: TGTGCCACGAAGGAAGAGACTAGCTTGAGGACCGGGGAGCTGTTTTTT; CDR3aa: CATKEETSLRTGELFF
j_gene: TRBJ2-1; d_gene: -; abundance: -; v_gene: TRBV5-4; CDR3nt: TGTGCCAGCAGACCAGAACTAGCAAGCTCCTACAATGAGCAGTTCTTC; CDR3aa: CASRPELASSYNEQFF
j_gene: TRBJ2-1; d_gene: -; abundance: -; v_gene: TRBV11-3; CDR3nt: TGTGCCAGCAGCCCGTCTCCCCAACTGGGCAATGAGCAGTTCTTC; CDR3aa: CASSPSPQLGNEQFF
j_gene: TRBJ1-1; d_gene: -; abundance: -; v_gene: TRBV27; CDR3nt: TGTGCCAGCAGTTCCCCCGGGAGGGCATTAGAAGCTTTCTTT; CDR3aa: CASSSPGRALEAFF
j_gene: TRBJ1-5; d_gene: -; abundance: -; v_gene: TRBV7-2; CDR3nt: TGTGCCAGCAGCCCAACTGGGGGGGGCAATCAGCCCCAGCATTTT; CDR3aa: CASSPTGGGNQPQHF
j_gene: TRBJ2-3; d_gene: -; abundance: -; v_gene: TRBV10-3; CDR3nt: TGTGCCATCAGTGAAGGCCAGGGGGGTACAGATACGCAGTATTTT; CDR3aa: CAISEGQGGTDTQYF
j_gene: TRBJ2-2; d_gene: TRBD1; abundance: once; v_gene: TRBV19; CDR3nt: TGTGCCAGTACCCCTCTATCGGGACAGGGCGTAACCGGGGAGCTGTTTTTT; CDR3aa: CASTPLSGQGVTGELFF
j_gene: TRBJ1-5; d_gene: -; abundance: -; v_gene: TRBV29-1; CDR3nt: TGCAGCGTTGTGGAGGGCGGTCAGCCCCAGCATTTT; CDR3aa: CSVVEGGQPQHF
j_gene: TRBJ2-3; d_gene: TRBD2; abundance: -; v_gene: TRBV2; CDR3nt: TGTGCCAGCAGCCCGAGGATCCTAGCGGGATCGGCAGATACGCAGTATTTT; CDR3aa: CASSPRILAGSADTQYF
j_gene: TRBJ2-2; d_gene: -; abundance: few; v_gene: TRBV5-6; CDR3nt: TGTGCCAGCAGCTTGACTGTGACCGGGGAGCTGTTTTTT; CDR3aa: CASSLTVTGELFF
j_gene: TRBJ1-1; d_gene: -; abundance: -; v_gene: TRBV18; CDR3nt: TGTGCCAGCTCACCGGGAGGGCGTGGTACTGAAGCTTTCTTT; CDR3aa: CASSPGGRGTEAFF
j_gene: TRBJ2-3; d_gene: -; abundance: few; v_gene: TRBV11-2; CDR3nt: TGTGCCAGCAGCTTAGAATTGCGTGTTACGCAGTATTTT; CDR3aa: CASSLELRVTQYF
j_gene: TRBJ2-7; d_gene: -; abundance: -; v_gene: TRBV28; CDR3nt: TGTGCCAGCAGACACAGGGTAACCTACGAGCAGTACTTC; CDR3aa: CASRHRVTYEQYF
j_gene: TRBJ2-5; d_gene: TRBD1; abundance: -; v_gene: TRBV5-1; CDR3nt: TGCGCCAGCAGCTCCGGGACAGGGGACGCAGAGACCCAGTACTTC; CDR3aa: CASSSGTGDAETQYF
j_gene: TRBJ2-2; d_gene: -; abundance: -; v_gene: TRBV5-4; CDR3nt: TGTGCCAGCAGCTTAAATCCACAGGGTCCTTACACCGGGGAGCTGTTTTTT; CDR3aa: CASSLNPQGPYTGELFF
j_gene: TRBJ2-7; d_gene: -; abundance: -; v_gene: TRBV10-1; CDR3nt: TGCGCCAGCAGTGAGGGCCCTGCCGCCTACGAGCAGTACTTC; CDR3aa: CASSEGPAAYEQYF
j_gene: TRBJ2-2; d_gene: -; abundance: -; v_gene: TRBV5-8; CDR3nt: TGTGCCAGCAGCCGTACATGGACCGGGGAGCTGTTTTTT; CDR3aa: CASSRTWTGELFF
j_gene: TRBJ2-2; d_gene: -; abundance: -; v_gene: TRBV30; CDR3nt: TGTGCCTGGAGTGTACGGCTGCTCACCGGGGAGCTGTTTTTT; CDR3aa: CAWSVRLLTGELFF
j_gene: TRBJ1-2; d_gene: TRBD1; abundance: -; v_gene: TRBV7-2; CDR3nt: TGTGCCAGCAGCACACAGGGGAACTATGGCTACACCTTC; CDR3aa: CASSTQGNYGYTF
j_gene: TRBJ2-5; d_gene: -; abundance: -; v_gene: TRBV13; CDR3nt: TGTGCCAGCAGCTCCCCGTGGTTCGCACAAGAGACCCAGTACTTC; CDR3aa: CASSSPWFAQETQYF
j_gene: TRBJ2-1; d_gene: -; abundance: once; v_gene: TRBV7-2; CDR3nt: TGTGCCAGCAGCTTCTTCTCCGGGGACGGCGGGTTCTTC; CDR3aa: CASSFFSGDGGFF
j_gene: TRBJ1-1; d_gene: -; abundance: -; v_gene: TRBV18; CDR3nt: TGTGCCAGCTCACCACCGATCAAGAACACTGAAGCTTTCTTT; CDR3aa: CASSPPIKNTEAFF
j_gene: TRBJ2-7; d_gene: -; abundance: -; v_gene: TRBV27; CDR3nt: TGTGCCAGCAGTTTACGGCTCACCTACGAGCAGTACTTC; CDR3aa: CASSLRLTYEQYF
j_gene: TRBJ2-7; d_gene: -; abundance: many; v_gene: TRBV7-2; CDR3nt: TGTGCCAGCAGCTTATATTTTTCCCTGGAGCAGTACTTC; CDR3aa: CASSLYFSLEQYF
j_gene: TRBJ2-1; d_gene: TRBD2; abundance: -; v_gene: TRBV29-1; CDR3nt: TGCAGCGTAAGAACCTCCGGGACTAGCGGGAGCTCCTACAATGAGCAGTTCTTC; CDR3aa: CSVRTSGTSGSSYNEQFF
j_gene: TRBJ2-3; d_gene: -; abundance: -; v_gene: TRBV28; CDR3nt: TGTGCCAGCAGTCTGAGCGGAGATTACACAGATACGCAGTATTTT; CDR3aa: CASSLSGDYTDTQYF
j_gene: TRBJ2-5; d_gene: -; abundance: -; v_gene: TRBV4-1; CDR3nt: TGCGCCAGCAGCCAAGATCGAGGGAGAAATCAAGAGACCCAGTACTTC; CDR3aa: CASSQDRGRNQETQYF
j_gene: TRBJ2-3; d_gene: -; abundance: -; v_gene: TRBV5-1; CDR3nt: TGCGCCAGCAGCTTGGGGCAGGTTGAGGCAGATACGCAGTATTTT; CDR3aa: CASSLGQVEADTQYF
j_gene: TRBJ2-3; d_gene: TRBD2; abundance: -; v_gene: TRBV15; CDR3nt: TGTGCCACCAGCAGAGATTACGGGGGGGCCACAGATACGCAGTATTTT; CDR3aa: CATSRDYGGATDTQYF
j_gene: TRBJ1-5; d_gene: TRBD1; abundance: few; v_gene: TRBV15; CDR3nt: TGTGCCACCGCCCTCCAGGGGGACCAGCCCCAGCATTTT; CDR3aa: CATALQGDQPQHF
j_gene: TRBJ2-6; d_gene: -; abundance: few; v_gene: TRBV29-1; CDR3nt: TGCAGCGTCGACCTGGGGGCCAACGTCCTGACTTTC; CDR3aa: CSVDLGANVLTF
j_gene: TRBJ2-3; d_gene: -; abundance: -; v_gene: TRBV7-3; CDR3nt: TGTGCCTCCGGGGCAGGACCTCCCACAGATACGCAGTATTTT; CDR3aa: CASGAGPPTDTQYF
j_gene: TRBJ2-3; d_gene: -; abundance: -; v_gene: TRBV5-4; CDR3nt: TGTGCCAGCAGCCCGCAGGCGACAACGATCACAGATACGCAGTATTTT; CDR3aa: CASSPQATTITDTQYF
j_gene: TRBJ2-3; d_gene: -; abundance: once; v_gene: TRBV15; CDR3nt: TGTGCCACCAGCAGCGGGACCAAGGGGACAGATACGCAGTATTTT; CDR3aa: CATSSGTKGTDTQYF